Presented here are 9 T cell receptor beta chains from one specimen sequenced in a study of cytomegalovirus exposure and HLA in healthy donors. The PCR contained 60 Vbeta and 13 Jbeta primers. Assay used: immunoSEQ multiplex PCR; TCRdb lists only in-frame clones, some missing. The table includes 80,000 to 90,000 clones, 79% detected once. The source material was PBMCs. The receptors shown here come from a young man in good health and CMV-seronegative.

The chain carries TRBV14 and TRBJ1-6; D unresolved. With 0 bases removed from V and 2 bases from J, the gap between germline ends came to 5 bases. From germline, CDR1 is SGHDN and CDR2 FVKESK. The CDR3 totals 15 residues. The CDR3 spells CASSQELTYNSPLHF. The CDR3 DNA reads TGTGCCAGCAGCCAAGAACTAACCTATAATTCACCCCTCCACTTT.

The J gene is TRBJ2-1, the V gene TRBV15; 9 positions agree with TRBD1. The CDR3 is made up of 16 amino acids. The V segment lost 0 bases and the J segment 9 bases; nucleotides outside the gene matches: 9. The germline V gene has CDR1 LNHNV and CDR2 YYDKDF (reference sequence). This CDR3 is CATSRDKDRGDIEQFF. In DNA form, the CDR3 reads TGTGCCACCAGCAGAGATAAGGACAGGGGAGACATTGAGCAGTTCTTC.

V gene TRBV7-6 combines with J gene TRBJ2-7; D is uncertain. The CDR3 is made up of 15 amino acids. Trimming took 9 bases from V and 2 from J, leaving 20 bases between them. Germline V gene lookup returns CDR1 SGHVS and CDR2 FNYEAQ. CDR3 region: CASTKTAGSTYEQYF. CDR3 nucleotide sequence: TGTGCCAGTACCAAGACGGCAGGATCAACCTACGAGCAGTACTTC. The full variable domain, rest sourced from reference TRBV7-6 and TRBJ2-7, is GAGVSQSPRYKVTKRGQDVALRCDPISGHVSLYWYRQALGQGPEFLTYFNYEAQQDKSGLPNDRFSAERPEGSISTLTIQRTEQRDSAMYRCASTKTAGSTYEQYFGPGTRLTVT.

A few counts support this clone. The rearrangement links TRBV6-5 to TRBJ1-5, with TRBD1 as a possible D gene (5 bases). Trimming took off 7 bases at V and 4 bases at J, with 17 bases between the two ends. The germline V gene has CDR1 MNHEY and CDR2 SVGAGI. The CDR3 runs 15 residues. The CDR3 loop reads CASKQGTGPNQPQHF. The CDR3 DNA is TGTGCCAGCAAGCAGGGAACTGGACCTAATCAGCCCCAGCATTTT.

This clone was detected a few times. V is TRBV30 and J is TRBJ1-2, with no clear D. CDR1 and CDR2 from the germline V gene are GTSNPN and SVGIG (reference sequence). The CDR3 loop spans 15 amino acids. V dropped 2 bases and J dropped 2 bases, with 15 bases sitting between them. CDR3 sequence (DNA): TGTGCCTGGAGTCCGCTCCACTCAAACAACTATGGCTACACCTTC. Translating it yields CAWSPLHSNNYGYTF.

The gene calls are TRBV10-3 and TRBJ1-4; 8 nucleotides agree with TRBD1. This CDR3 contains 15 residues. With V trimmed by 2 bases and J by 5 bases, 4 bases remained unmatched. Germline V CDR1 and CDR2: ENHRY, SYGVKD. CDR3 loop: CAISEQGQGNEKLFF. CDR3 DNA sequence: TGTGCCATCAGTGAGCAAGGACAGGGAAATGAAAAACTGTTTTTT.

This clone appeared once. CDR3 bases: TGTGCCTGGAGTGCACGCAACAGGATCGAGCAGTACTTC. It yields the protein CAWSARNRIEQYF. V and J are TRBV30 and TRBJ2-7; D might be TRBD1 (5 bases). Germline V gives CDR1 GTSNPN, CDR2 SVGIG (reference sequence). The CDR3 runs 13 residues. Trimming removed 1 base from V and 6 bases from J, with 13 bases in between.

This clone was recorded once. The rearrangement joins TRBV6-4 to TRBJ1-1; TRBD1 agrees at 7 bases. Trimming at V came to 3 bases and at J to 6 bases, leaving 7 bases not matched to a gene. The germline V gene encodes CDR1 MRHNA and CDR2 SNTAGT. The CDR3 length is 14 residues. CDR3 region: CASSENTGAAEAFF. Written as DNA, the CDR3 is TGTGCCAGCAGTGAGAATACAGGGGCCGCTGAAGCTTTCTTT.

For the CDR3, the DNA is TGTGCCTGGAGTGTACTGGGGCAGGGAACCATGAACACTGAAGCTTTCTTT. As protein: CAWSVLGQGTMNTEAFF. V gene TRBV30 combines with J gene TRBJ1-1, with D perhaps matching TRBD1 (5 bases). V was clipped by 0 bases and J by 0 bases, with 17 bases between them. The CDR3 is 17 amino acids. The V gene's germline CDR1 is GTSNPN and CDR2 SVGIG (reference sequence).